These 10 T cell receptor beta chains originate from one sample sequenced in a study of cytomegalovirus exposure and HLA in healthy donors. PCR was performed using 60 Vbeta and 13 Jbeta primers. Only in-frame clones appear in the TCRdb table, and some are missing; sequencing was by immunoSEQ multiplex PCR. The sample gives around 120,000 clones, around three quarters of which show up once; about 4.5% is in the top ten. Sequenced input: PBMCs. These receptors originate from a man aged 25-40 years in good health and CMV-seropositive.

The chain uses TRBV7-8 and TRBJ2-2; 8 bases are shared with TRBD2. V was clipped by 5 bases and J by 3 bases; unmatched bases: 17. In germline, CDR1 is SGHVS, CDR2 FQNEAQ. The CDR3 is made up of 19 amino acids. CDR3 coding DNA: TGTGCCAGCAGCCCCCCCTGGGTGGGGCGGGAGGAGTACACCGGGGAGCTGTTTTTT. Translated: CASSPPWVGREEYTGELFF.

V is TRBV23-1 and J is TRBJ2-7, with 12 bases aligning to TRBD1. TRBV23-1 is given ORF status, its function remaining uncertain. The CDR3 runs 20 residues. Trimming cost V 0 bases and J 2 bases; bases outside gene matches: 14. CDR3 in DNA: TGCGCCAGCAGTCAATCCGGGGGGGGGACAGGGGGCTACCGAGCCTACGAGCAGTACTTC. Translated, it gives CASSQSGGGTGGYRAYEQYF.

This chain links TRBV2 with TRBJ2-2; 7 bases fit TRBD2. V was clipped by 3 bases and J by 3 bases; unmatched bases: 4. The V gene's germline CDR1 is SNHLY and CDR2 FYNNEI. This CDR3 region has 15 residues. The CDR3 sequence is CASSDGGGYTGELFF. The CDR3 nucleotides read TGTGCCAGCAGTGATGGGGGGGGGTACACCGGGGAGCTGTTTTTT.

DNA for the CDR3: TGTGCCAGCAAGCGGGCAGGGGGAACTGAAGCTTTCTTT. This encodes CASKRAGGTEAFF. V gene TRBV6-1 combines with J gene TRBJ1-1; 7 positions match TRBD1. CDR1 and CDR2 from the germline V gene are MNHNS and SASEGT. This CDR3 has 13 residues. V lost 7 bases and J lost 5; bases outside the gene matches: 7.

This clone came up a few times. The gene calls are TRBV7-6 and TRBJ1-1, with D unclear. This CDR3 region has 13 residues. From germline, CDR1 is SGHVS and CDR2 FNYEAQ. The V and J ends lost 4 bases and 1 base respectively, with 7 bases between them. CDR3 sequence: CASSSDTNTEAFF. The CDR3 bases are TGTGCCAGCAGCTCTGACACGAACACTGAAGCTTTCTTT. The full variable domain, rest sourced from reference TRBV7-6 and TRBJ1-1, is GAGVSQSPRYKVTKRGQDVALRCDPISGHVSLYWYRQALGQGPEFLTYFNYEAQQDKSGLPNDRFSAERPEGSISTLTIQRTEQRDSAMYRCASSSDTNTEAFFGQGTRLTVV.

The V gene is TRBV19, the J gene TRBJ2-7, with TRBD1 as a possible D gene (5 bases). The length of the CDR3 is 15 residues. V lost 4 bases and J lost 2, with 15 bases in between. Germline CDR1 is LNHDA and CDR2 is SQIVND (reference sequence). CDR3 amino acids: CASSNGQGFPYEQYF. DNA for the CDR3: TGTGCCAGTAGTAATGGGCAGGGCTTCCCCTACGAGCAGTACTTC.

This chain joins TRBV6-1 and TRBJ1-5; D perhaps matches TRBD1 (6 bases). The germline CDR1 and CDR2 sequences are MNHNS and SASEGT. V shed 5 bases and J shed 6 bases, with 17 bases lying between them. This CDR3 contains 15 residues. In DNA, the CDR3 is TGTGCCAGCAGTTCCATCGGGGGCGGGAGTCAGCCCCAGCATTTT. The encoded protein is CASSSIGGGSQPQHF.

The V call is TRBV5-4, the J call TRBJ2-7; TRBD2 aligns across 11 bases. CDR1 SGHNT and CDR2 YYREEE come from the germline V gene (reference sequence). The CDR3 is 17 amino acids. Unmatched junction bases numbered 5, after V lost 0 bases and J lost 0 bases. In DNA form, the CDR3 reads TGTGCCAGCAGCTTGGGACTAGCGGGACGAAGCTCCTACGAGCAGTACTTC. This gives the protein CASSLGLAGRSSYEQYF.

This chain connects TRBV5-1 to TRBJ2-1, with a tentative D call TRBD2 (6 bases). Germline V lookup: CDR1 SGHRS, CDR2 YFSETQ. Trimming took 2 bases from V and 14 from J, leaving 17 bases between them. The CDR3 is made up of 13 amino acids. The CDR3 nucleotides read TGCGCCAGCAGCTTAGGCGGGGCACCGGGGAAGTTCTTC. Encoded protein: CASSLGGAPGKFF.

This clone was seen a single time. CDR3 in DNA: TGTGCCAGCAGCTTTAGGGGACTAGCGGGAAAGGACACCGGGGAGCTGTTTTTT. Translating gives CASSFRGLAGKDTGELFF. This chain uses TRBV5-6 with TRBJ2-2, with 13 positions matching TRBD2. Germline CDR1 reads SGHDT; CDR2 reads YYEEEE. There are 18 residues in the CDR3. With 2 bases clipped from V and 3 bases from J, the junction kept 7 bases outside the gene matches.